This record covers a single TCR beta chain. Its target is not known. Clones were read by immunoSEQ multiplex PCR, and TCRdb kept only the in-frame ones, dropping some. Of 35,000 to 45,000 clones detected, roughly 79% appear once; the ten largest clones hold around 10%. The data were obtained in a study of a mutant IDH1 vaccine in newly diagnosed glioma. Time point described: week 5, during vaccination. The content of each vaccine dose was 300 ug of mutant IDH1 20-mer peptide, and topical imiquimod accompanied it. This CDR3 contains 13 residues. Per germline, CDR1 LNHDA and CDR2 SQIVND (reference sequence). V was pared by 4 bases and J by 12 bases, with 18 bases between. Points from the study as a whole: The study observed vaccine-induced immune responses in just over 90% of patients.

The specimen was PBMCs, collected from a glioma patient whose treatment included an IDH1 peptide vaccine. This sequence joins TRBV19 and TRBJ1-1, with TRBD1 as a possible D gene (5 bases). The clonotype originates from a man aged 50 to 59 with glioma. CDR3 sequence: CASSRGTEGTPFF. Here the CDR3 DNA reads TGTGCCAGTAGTAGGGGAACGGAGGGGACGCCTTTCTTT.